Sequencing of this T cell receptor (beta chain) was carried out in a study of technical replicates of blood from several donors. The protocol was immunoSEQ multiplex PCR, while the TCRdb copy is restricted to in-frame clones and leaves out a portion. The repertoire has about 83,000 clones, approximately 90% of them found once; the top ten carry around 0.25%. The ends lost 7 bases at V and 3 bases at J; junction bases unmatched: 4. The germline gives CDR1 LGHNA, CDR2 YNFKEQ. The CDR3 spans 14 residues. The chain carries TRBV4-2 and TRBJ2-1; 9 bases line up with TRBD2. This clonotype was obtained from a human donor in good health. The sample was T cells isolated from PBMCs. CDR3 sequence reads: CASKRGGDYNEQFF. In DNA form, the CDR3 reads TGTGCCAGCAAACGCGGGGGGGACTACAATGAGCAGTTCTTC.